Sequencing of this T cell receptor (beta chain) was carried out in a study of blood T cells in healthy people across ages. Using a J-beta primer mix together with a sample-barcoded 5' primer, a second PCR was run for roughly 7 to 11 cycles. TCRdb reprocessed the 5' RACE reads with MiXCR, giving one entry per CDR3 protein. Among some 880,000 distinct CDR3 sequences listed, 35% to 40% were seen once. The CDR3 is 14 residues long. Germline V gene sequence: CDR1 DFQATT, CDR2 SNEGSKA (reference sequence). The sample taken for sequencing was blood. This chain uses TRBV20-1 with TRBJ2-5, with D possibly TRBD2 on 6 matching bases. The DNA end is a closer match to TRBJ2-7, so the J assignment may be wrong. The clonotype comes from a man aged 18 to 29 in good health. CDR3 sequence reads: CSARMAGKTYEQYF. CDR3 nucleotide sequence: TGCAGTGCTAGGATGGCGGGGAAAACGTACGAGCAGTACTTC.